This TCR beta chain appears in the sequencing data of a study of cytomegalovirus exposure and HLA in healthy donors. PCR amplification relied on 60 Vbeta primers (plus 13 Jbeta primers). Profiled with immunoSEQ multiplex PCR; TCRdb holds only in-frame clones, not every one. The repertoire includes over 150,000 clones, 68% of them detected once, and approximately 1.5% sits in the top ten. To note about this clone: This same CDR3 is encoded by further DNA sequences in the sample.

The V gene's germline CDR1 is MDHEN and CDR2 SYDVKM. The length of the CDR3 is 16 residues. V lost 6 bases to trimming and J lost 5 bases, with 22 bases between them. The chain carries TRBV28 and TRBJ2-5; D perhaps matches TRBD2 (5 bases). The origin of this receptor is a man aged 50-59 years in good health and CMV-seronegative. Sequences were obtained from PBMCs. The DNA of the CDR3 is TGTGCCAGCAGCATAAATCTCCCAGGAGGCTTGGAGACCCAGTACTTC. This translates into CASSINLPGGLETQYF.